These 24 T cell receptor beta chains were all obtained from the same sample, sequenced in a study of T-cell memory formation after mild COVID-19. TCRdb re-called the 5' RACE reads through MiXCR, storing one row per CDR3 protein. The repertoire includes about 360,000 distinct CDR3 sequences, 10% to 15% of them detected once, and 20% to 25% sits in the top ten. Material for sequencing was PBMCs or a T cell subset sorted from them (not recorded which). The receptors originated from a man aged 18 to 29 who had mild COVID-19 (a few samples of this study predate the infection). Cell type and time point are not known.

This clonotype came up a few times. The chain couples TRBV18 to TRBJ1-6; TRBD1 aligns across 7 bases. Per germline, CDR1 KGHSH and CDR2 LQKENI. The CDR3 covers 15 residues. With V trimmed by 6 bases and J by 10 bases, 12 bases remained unmatched. The DNA for the CDR3 is TGTGCCAGCTCGCGGGACAGCCGTTGGGGATCACCCCTCCACTTT. It yields the protein CASSRDSRWGSPLHF.

This clonotype came up a few times. V and J are TRBV5-1 and TRBJ2-2; the match to TRBD1 covers 7 bases. The V segment lost 3 bases and the J segment 1 base; nucleotides outside the gene matches: 6. Germline CDR1 SGHRS, CDR2 YFSETQ. The CDR3 runs 16 residues. The CDR3 bases are TGCGCCAGCAGCTCCTCCCCAGGGGGGAACACCGGGGAGCTGTTTTTT. It is translated as CASSSSPGGNTGELFF.

This clonotype has just a few counts. This chain links TRBV4-3 with TRBJ1-1; 8 nucleotides line up with TRBD1. Germline V gene sequence: CDR1 LGHNA, CDR2 YSLEER. CDR3 length equals 16 residues. J was trimmed by 3 bases and V by 6 bases; bases with no gene match: 12. In DNA form, the CDR3 reads TGCGCCAGCAGACGTCAGACAGGGGAATTTGACACTGAAGCTTTCTTT. Protein sequence: CASRRQTGEFDTEAFF.

This clonotype has more than one count but fewer than ten. V gene TRBV4-2 combines with J gene TRBJ2-3; either TRBD1 or TRBD2 may fit D (6 bases each). The CDR3 has 16 amino acids. The germline V and J ends were trimmed by 4 bases and 2 bases, with 16 bases remaining between them. Germline CDR1 LGHNA, CDR2 YNFKEQ. The CDR3 nucleotides are TGTGCCAGCAGCCCCGAAAGGGGGGCATTCACAGATACGCAGTATTTT. This translates into CASSPERGAFTDTQYF.

This sequence joins TRBV6-5 and TRBJ1-3; D remains unclear. Germline V lookup: CDR1 MNHEY, CDR2 SVGAGI. The CDR3 contains 14 residues. V was pared by 2 bases and J by 4 bases, with 9 bases between. The CDR3 DNA reads as TGTGCCAGCAGTTACGGAGGGATCGGAAACACCATATATTTT. Its protein is CASSYGGIGNTIYF.

The gene calls are TRBV30 and TRBJ1-5; no firm D call. The CDR3 has 14 residues. Trimming cost V 0 bases and J 4 bases, with 10 bases left between them. The germline V gene encodes CDR1 GTSNPN and CDR2 SVGIG (reference sequence). The chain's CDR3 is CAWSVASENQPQHF. CDR3 in DNA: TGTGCCTGGAGTGTAGCGTCGGAAAATCAGCCCCAGCATTTT.

This clonotype was detected ten times or more. CDR3 loop: CASSSTGGEEALHF. CDR3 bases: TGCGCCAGCAGTTCGACAGGGGGGGAAGAAGCCCTCCACTTT. The chain employs TRBV5-1 and TRBJ1-6, with TRBD1 matching over 9 bases. The CDR3 is 14 residues long. With V trimmed by 5 bases and J by 14 bases, 11 bases remained unmatched. Germline V gene data show CDR1 as SGHRS and CDR2 as YFSETQ.

V is TRBV20-1 and J is TRBJ2-3, with D possibly matching TRBD2 (5 bases). With 6 bases removed from V and 5 bases from J, the gap between germline ends came to 18 bases. Per the germline V gene, CDR1 is DFQATT and CDR2 is SNEGSKA (reference sequence). The CDR3 totals 14 residues. CDR3 sequence: CSAPTSGWEDTQYF. CDR3 in DNA: TGCAGTGCCCCCACGTCGGGGTGGGAAGATACGCAGTATTTT.

V is TRBV6-6 and J is TRBJ1-3; 8 bases match TRBD1. The trim removed 5 bases at V and 0 bases at J, leaving 6 bases unmatched. The CDR3 has 16 residues. The V gene's germline CDR1 is MNHNY and CDR2 SVGAGI (reference sequence). The CDR3 here is CASSQDRGHSGNTIYF. CDR3 nucleotide sequence: TGTGCCAGCAGTCAAGACAGGGGCCACTCTGGAAACACCATATATTTT.

A few counts support this clonotype. The chain couples TRBV6-2 or TRBV6-3 to TRBJ2-1; the D call may be TRBD1 or TRBD2 (5 bases each). The V gene's germline CDR1 is MNHEY and CDR2 SVGEGT. The V gene lost 4 bases and the J gene lost 2 bases, with 12 bases spanning the gap. This CDR3 comprises 15 residues. The CDR3 protein is CASSWGTGPYNEQFF. The CDR3 nucleotides are TGTGCCAGCAGTTGGGGGACGGGACCCTACAATGAGCAGTTCTTC.

This clonotype has just a few counts. The chain recombines TRBV2 with TRBJ2-5; 10 positions match TRBD2. From germline, CDR1 is SNHLY and CDR2 FYNNEI. The CDR3 is made up of 16 amino acids. Unmatched junction bases numbered 8, after V lost 3 bases and J lost 4 bases. CDR3 bases: TGTGCCAGCAGTGACCAGAGCGGGGGGGCCAGAGAGACCCAGTACTTC. This sequence encodes CASSDQSGGARETQYF. Drawing the rest from reference TRBV2 and TRBJ2-5, the complete variable domain is EPEVTQTPSHQVTQMGQEVILRCVPISNHLYFYWYRQILGQKVEFLVSFYNNEISEKSEIFDDQFSVERPDGSNFTLKIRSTKLEDSAMYFCASSDQSGGARETQYFGPGTRLLVL.

The chain's CDR3 is CASSVSTGTDMMKAFF. Written as DNA, the CDR3 is TGTGCCAGTAGTGTATCTACCGGGACGGACATGATGAAAGCTTTCTTT. The rearrangement links TRBV19 to TRBJ1-1; a possible D gene is TRBD1 (5 bases). Trimming removed 5 bases at V and 9 bases at J, with 25 bases between. This CDR3 is 16 amino acids long. Germline values: CDR1 LNHDA, CDR2 SQIVND (reference sequence).

This sequence joins TRBV6-4 and TRBJ2-1, with TRBD2 matching over 8 bases. CDR3 size: 15 residues. Germline V gene lookup returns CDR1 MRHNA and CDR2 SNTAGT. The V and J ends lost 3 bases and 5 bases, in that order; junction bases with no gene match: 6. DNA for the CDR3: TGTGCCAGCAGTGATCTAGGACTAGCCCACAATGAGCAGTTCTTC. Its protein product is CASSDLGLAHNEQFF.

This clonotype has only a few counts. The rearrangement uses TRBV9 and TRBJ2-3; weak D call: TRBD1 (5 bases). Germline assignment: CDR1 SGDLS and CDR2 YYNGEE. The CDR3 consists of 15 residues. V was shortened by 0 bases and J by 4 bases, with 12 bases between the two germline ends. Here the CDR3 reads CASSVGGQGADTQYF. The CDR3 DNA reads as TGTGCCAGCAGCGTAGGGGGTCAGGGCGCAGATACGCAGTATTTT.

Only a few counts were recorded for this clonotype. This chain links TRBV4-2 with TRBJ2-1; D is unresolved. Germline lookup yields CDR1 LGHNA and CDR2 YNFKEQ. The V end was cut by 7 bases, the J end by 8 bases, with 12 bases between. CDR3 length: 12 residues. The CDR3, as DNA: TGTGCCAGCACCCGAGGTGTCGATGAGCAGTTCTTC. Protein sequence: CASTRGVDEQFF.

This chain connects TRBV15 to TRBJ2-5, with D unresolved. The CDR3 is 14 amino acids. From germline, CDR1 is LNHNV and CDR2 YYDKDF (reference sequence). Deletions cut 0 bases from V and 5 bases from J, with 10 bases between. The CDR3 DNA reads TGTGCCACCAGCAGAGATTCGGAGAAGGAGACCCAGTACTTC. Encoded protein: CATSRDSEKETQYF.

This clonotype came up a few times. CDR3 loop: CASSPYQRNNEKLFF. In DNA, the CDR3 is TGTGCCAGCTCACCTTACCAACGGAATAATGAAAAACTGTTTTTT. V gene TRBV18 combines with J gene TRBJ1-4; D ambiguous. The CDR3 runs to 15 residues. Trimming took 3 bases from V and 4 from J, leaving 12 bases between them. CDR1 and CDR2 (germline): KGHSH, LQKENI.

This clonotype was seen only a few times. CDR3 sequence: CSARGPDRNTEAFF. As DNA, the CDR3 is TGCAGTGCTAGAGGCCCAGACCGGAACACTGAAGCTTTCTTT. The chain links TRBV20-1 to TRBJ1-1; D gene uncertain. The CDR3 is 14 amino acids. The V gene's germline CDR1 is DFQATT and CDR2 SNEGSKA (reference sequence). The germline V and J ends were trimmed by 1 base and 1 base, with 10 bases remaining between them.

This clonotype was seen only once. This chain uses TRBV28 with TRBJ1-1; D remains ambiguous. Germline V gene lookup returns CDR1 MDHEN and CDR2 SYDVKM. Trimming left V 4 bases short and J 0 bases short, with 12 bases between. This CDR3 is 15 amino acids long. The CDR3 here is CASSSPGRLNTEAFF. The CDR3 DNA reads TGTGCCAGCAGTTCCCCCGGGCGGTTGAACACTGAAGCTTTCTTT.

The chain has TRBV10-3 and TRBJ1-2, with D possibly TRBD1 on 5 matching bases. Germline V CDR1 and CDR2: ENHRY, SYGVKD. This CDR3 is built from 14 residues. Between the trimmed V and J ends, which lost 2 bases and 4 bases, there was a span of 11 bases. For the CDR3, the DNA is TGTGCCATCAGTGAGGCAGGGTCGGGCTATGGCTACACCTTC. Translation: CAISEAGSGYGYTF.

This clonotype was detected ten times or more. The chain employs TRBV7-9 and TRBJ2-4; D gene ambiguous. V was clipped by 5 bases and J by 0 bases, with 14 bases between them. CDR3 length: 16 residues. Germline V gives CDR1 SEHNR, CDR2 FQNEAQ (reference sequence). Here the CDR3 reads CASSPNRNLAKNIQYF. The CDR3 coding sequence is TGTGCCAGCAGCCCAAACCGGAATCTAGCCAAAAACATTCAGTACTTC.

This CDR3 is CAGRRGGLETQYF. The CDR3 DNA reads TGTGCCGGGCGCCGTGGTGGACTGGAGACCCAGTACTTC. This sequence joins TRBV2 and TRBJ2-5; possibly TRBD2 for D (5 bases). The CDR3 consists of 13 residues. V was cut by 11 bases and J by 5 bases, with 18 bases left in between. Germline V gene data show CDR1 as SNHLY and CDR2 as FYNNEI.

Only a few counts were recorded for this clonotype. The chain links TRBV10-2 to TRBJ2-1; D call uncertain. Trimming removed 8 bases at V and 0 bases at J, with 11 bases between. Germline CDR1 is WSHSY and CDR2 is SAAADI. This CDR3 has 14 residues. DNA for the CDR3: TGCGCCAGCTGGCAGTCGAGCTCCTACAATGAGCAGTTCTTC. Translated, it gives CASWQSSSYNEQFF.

This clonotype was observed a handful of times. J is TRBJ2-3 and V is TRBV18, with 10 nucleotides matching TRBD2. The CDR3 extends over 20 amino acids. The V gene's germline CDR1 is KGHSH and CDR2 LQKENI. V dropped 0 bases and J dropped 2; count of bases not matched to a gene: 14. The CDR3 protein is CASSPPDGILAGAYTDTQYF. The CDR3 DNA reads TGTGCCAGCTCACCACCGGATGGGATTCTAGCGGGGGCCTACACAGATACGCAGTATTTT.